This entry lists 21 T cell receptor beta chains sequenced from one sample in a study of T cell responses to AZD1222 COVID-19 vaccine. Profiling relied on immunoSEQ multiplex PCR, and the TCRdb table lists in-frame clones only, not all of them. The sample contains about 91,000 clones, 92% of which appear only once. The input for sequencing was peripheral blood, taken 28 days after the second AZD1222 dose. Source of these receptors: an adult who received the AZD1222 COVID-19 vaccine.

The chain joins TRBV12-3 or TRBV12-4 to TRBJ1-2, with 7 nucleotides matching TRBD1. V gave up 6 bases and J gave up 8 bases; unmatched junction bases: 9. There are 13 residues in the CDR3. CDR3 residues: CASSRDRVEGYTF. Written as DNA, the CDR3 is TGTGCCAGCAGCCGTGACAGGGTAGAGGGCTACACCTTC.

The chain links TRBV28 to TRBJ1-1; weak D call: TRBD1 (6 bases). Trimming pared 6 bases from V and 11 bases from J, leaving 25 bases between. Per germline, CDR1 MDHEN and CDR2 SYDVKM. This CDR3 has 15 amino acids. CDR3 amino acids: CASSPWSQGNPVAFF. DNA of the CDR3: TGTGCCAGCAGCCCCTGGTCCCAGGGGAACCCGGTTGCTTTCTTT. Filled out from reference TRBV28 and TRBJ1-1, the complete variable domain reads DVKVTQSSRYLVKRTGEKVFLECVQDMDHENMFWYRQDPGLGLRLIYFSYDVKMKEKGDIPEGYSVSREKKERFSLILESASTNQTSMYLCASSPWSQGNPVAFFGQGTRLTVV.

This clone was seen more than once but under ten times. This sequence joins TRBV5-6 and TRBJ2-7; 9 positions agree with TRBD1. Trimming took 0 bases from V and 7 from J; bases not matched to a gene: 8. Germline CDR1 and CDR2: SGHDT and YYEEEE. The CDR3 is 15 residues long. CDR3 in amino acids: CASSLGGPGQGEQYF. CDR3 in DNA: TGTGCCAGCAGCTTGGGAGGGCCGGGACAGGGAGAGCAGTACTTC. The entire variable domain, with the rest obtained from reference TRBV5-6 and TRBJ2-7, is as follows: DAGVTQSPTHLIKTRGQQVTLRCSPKSGHDTVSWYQQALGQGPQFIFQYYEEEERQRGNFPDRFSGHQFPNYSSELNVNALLLGDSALYLCASSLGGPGQGEQYFGPGTRLTVT.

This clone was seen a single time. In DNA form, the CDR3 reads TGTGCCAGCAGTGATTCTCGCAGTAATGAAAAACTGTTTTTT. This translates into CASSDSRSNEKLFF. The chain recombines TRBV2 with TRBJ1-4; D unresolved. Germline CDR1 reads SNHLY; CDR2 reads FYNNEI. Trimming pared 3 bases from V and 4 bases from J, leaving 9 bases between. The CDR3 is 14 amino acids. Based on the CDR3 plus reference TRBV2 and TRBJ1-4, the full variable domain is EPEVTQTPSHQVTQMGQEVILRCVPISNHLYFYWYRQILGQKVEFLVSFYNNEISEKSEIFDDQFSVERPDGSNFTLKIRSTKLEDSAMYFCASSDSRSNEKLFFGSGTQLSVL.

CDR3 in amino acids: CASSYAGGGARDTQYF. As DNA, the CDR3 is TGTGCCAGCAGTTACGCTGGCGGGGGGGCCAGGGATACGCAGTATTTT. The chain recombines TRBV6-5 with TRBJ2-3; TRBD2 agrees at 9 bases. V dropped 2 bases and J dropped 6; count of bases not matched to a gene: 9. CDR1 is MNHEY and CDR2 is SVGAGI in the germline V gene. The CDR3 covers 16 residues.

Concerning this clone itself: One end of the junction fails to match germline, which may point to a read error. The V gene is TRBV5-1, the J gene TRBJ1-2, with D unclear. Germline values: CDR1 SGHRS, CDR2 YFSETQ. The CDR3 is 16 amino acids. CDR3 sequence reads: CASRLESSFFNYGYTF. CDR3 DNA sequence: TGCGCCAGCAGATTGGAGTCCTCTTTCTTTAACTATGGCTACACCTTC.

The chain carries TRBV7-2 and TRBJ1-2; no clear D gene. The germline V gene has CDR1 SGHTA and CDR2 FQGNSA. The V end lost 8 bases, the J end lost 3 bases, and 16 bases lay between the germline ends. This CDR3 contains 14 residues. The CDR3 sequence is CASRSGGVHYGYTF. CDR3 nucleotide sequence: TGTGCCAGCCGATCCGGTGGGGTCCACTATGGCTACACCTTC. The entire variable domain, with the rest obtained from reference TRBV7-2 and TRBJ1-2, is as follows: GAGVSQSPSNKVTEKGKDVELRCDPISGHTALYWYRQSLGQGLEFLIYFQGNSAPDKSGLPSDRFSAERTGGSVSTLTIQRTQQEDSAVYLCASRSGGVHYGYTFGSGTRLTVV.

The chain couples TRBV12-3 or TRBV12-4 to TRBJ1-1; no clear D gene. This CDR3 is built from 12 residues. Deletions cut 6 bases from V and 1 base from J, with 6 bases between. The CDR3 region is CASRRQNTEAFF. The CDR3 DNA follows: TGTGCCAGCAGACGACAGAACACTGAAGCTTTCTTT.

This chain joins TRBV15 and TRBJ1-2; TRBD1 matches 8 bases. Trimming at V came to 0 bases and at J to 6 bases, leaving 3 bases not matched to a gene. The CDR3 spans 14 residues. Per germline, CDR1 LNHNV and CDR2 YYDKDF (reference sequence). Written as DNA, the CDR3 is TGTGCCACCAGCAGAGATCCGACAGGGGATGGCTACACCTTC. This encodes CATSRDPTGDGYTF.

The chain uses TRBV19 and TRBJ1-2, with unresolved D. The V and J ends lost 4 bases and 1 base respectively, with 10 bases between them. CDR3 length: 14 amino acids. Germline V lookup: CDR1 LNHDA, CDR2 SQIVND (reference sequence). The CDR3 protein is CASSKQKNNYGYTF. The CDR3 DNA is TGTGCCAGTAGTAAACAGAAAAATAACTATGGCTACACCTTC. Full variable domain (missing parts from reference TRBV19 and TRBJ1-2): DGGITQSPKYLFRKEGQNVTLSCEQNLNHDAMYWYRQDPGQGLRLIYYSQIVNDFQKGDIAEGYSVSREKKESFPLTVTSAQKNPTAFYLCASSKQKNNYGYTFGSGTRLTVV.

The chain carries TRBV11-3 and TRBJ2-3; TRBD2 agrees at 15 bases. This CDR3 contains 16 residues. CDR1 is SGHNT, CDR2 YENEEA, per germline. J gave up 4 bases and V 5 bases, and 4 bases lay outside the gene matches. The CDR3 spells CASSLGTSGGSDTQYF. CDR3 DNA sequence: TGTGCCAGCAGCCTTGGGACTAGCGGGGGGTCAGATACGCAGTATTTT.

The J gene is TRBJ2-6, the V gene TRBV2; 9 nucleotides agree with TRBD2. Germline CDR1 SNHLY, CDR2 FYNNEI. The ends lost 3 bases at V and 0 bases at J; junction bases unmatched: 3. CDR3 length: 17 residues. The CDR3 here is CASSDGGGASGANVLTF. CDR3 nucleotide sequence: TGTGCCAGCAGTGACGGCGGGGGGGCCTCTGGGGCCAACGTCCTGACTTTC. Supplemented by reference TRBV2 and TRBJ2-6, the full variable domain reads EPEVTQTPSHQVTQMGQEVILRCVPISNHLYFYWYRQILGQKVEFLVSFYNNEISEKSEIFDDQFSVERPDGSNFTLKIRSTKLEDSAMYFCASSDGGGASGANVLTFGAGSRLTVL.

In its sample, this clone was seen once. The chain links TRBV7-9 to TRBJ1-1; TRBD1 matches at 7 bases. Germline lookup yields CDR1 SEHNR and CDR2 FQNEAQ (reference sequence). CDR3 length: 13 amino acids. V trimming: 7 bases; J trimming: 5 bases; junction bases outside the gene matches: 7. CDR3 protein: CASKTDRETEAFF. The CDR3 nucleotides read TGTGCCAGCAAAACCGACAGGGAAACTGAAGCTTTCTTT.

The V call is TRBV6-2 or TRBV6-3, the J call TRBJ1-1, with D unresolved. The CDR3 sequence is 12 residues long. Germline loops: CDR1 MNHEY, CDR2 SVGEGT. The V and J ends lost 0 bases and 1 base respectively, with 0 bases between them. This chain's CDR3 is CASSYSNTEAFF. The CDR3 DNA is TGTGCCAGCAGTTACTCGAACACTGAAGCTTTCTTT.

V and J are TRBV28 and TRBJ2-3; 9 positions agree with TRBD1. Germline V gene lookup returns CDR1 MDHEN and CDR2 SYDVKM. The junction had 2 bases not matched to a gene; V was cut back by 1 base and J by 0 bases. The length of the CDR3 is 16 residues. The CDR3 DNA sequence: TGTGCCAGCAGTTTATTGGGACAGGGAAGCACAGATACGCAGTATTTT. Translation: CASSLLGQGSTDTQYF.

CDR3 sequence (DNA): TGTGCCAGTAGTCCCTGGACAGGGAACCCAGATACGCAGTATTTT. This sequence encodes CASSPWTGNPDTQYF. The chain links TRBV19 to TRBJ2-3; 8 bases match TRBD1. This CDR3 is 15 amino acids long. The V gene's germline CDR1 is LNHDA and CDR2 SQIVND (reference sequence). After removal of 5 bases from V and 4 bases from J, the junction contained 8 bases not matched to a gene.

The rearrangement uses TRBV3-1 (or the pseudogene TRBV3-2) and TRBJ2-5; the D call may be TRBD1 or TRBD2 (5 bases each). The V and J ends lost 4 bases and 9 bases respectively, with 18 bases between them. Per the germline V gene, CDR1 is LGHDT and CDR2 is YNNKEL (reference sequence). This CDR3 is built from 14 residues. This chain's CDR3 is CASSRQGPDVPQYF. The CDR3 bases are TGTGCCAGCAGCCGGCAGGGACCCGATGTTCCCCAGTACTTC.

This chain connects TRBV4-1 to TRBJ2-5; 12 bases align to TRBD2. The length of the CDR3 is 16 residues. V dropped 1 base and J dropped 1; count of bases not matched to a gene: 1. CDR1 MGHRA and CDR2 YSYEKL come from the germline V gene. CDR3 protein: CASSQVTSGGQETQYF. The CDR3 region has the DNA TGCGCCAGCAGCCAAGTGACTAGCGGGGGCCAAGAGACCCAGTACTTC.

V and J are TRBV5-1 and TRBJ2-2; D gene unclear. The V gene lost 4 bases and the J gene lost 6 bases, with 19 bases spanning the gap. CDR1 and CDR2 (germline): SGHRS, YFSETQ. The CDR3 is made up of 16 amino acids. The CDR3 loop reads CASSPPGPIEPGELFF. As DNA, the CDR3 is TGCGCCAGCAGCCCCCCGGGCCCCATAGAGCCCGGGGAGCTGTTTTTT.

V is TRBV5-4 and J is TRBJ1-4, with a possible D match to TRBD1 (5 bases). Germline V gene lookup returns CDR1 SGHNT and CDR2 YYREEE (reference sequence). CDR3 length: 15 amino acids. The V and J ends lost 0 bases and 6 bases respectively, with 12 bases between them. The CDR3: CASSLGPKGYEKLFF. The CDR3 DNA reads TGTGCCAGCAGCTTGGGGCCTAAGGGGTATGAAAAACTGTTTTTT.

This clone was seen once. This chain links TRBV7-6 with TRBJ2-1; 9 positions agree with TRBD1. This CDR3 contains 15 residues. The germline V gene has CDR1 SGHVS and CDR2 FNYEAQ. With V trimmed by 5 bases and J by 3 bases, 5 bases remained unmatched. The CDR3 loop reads CASSLGQGNYNEQFF. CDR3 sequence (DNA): TGTGCCAGCAGCCTAGGACAGGGGAACTACAATGAGCAGTTCTTC.